The TCR beta chain described here comes from a study of T cells in Graves' hyperthyroidism and ophthalmopathy (dated by TCRdb to between 2017 and 2020). The study in broad terms: TCR V-J signatures able to tell the groups apart were searched for in a discovery cohort of some 97 patients, of whom around 42 had Graves' ophthalmopathy and some 60 had stable Graves' hyperthyroidism. Prospective prediction of ophthalmopathy was tested in an independent validation cohort of 18 hyperthyroidism patients and 15 to 17 patients who later progressed to ophthalmopathy. In addition, the study compared T-cell repertoires in thyroid tissue and in blood from 6 or 7 Graves' hyperthyroidism patients. TCR Vbeta CDR3 sequencing of fewer than 150 peripheral blood samples (more than 40 ophthalmopathy, over 70 hyperthyroidism and roughly 17 progressor patients) is reported in the paper. After blood sampling, hyperthyroidism patients were treated with methimazole at a starting dose of 30 mg daily, and ophthalmopathy patients were treated with high-dose intravenous methylprednisolone. The approximately 90 discovery patients were randomly split 7:3 into training and test sets. The research as a whole found: Blood samples also contained most of the expanded thyroid clonotypes (frequency above 0.001), which suggests that blood repertoires may reflect thyroid immune responses. In validation, progression to ophthalmopathy was predicted by the model with 70.59% sensitivity and around 75% specificity, a median of around 6.5 months before onset. In cross-validation, a model built on a 13 V-J signature told ophthalmopathy apart from stable hyperthyroidism with just under 90% sensitivity and 81% to 82% specificity, and in testing the same model reached 80%/75%. Sample size was not statistically predetermined, and blinding of investigators to group allocation was not performed.

Amplification of TCR beta CDR3 regions was carried out from RNA transcripts. The TCR CDR3 was subjected to a first round of RT-PCR using the HTBI primer set and the Qiagen OneStep RT-PCR kit. Libraries were constructed in a second round of multiplex PCR, after which size selection and purification were performed. Sequencing of the libraries was done on an Illumina HiSeq2000 using paired-end 100 bp reads. Per the original workflow: SOAPnuke was used to process the raw data, removing reads that contained adapters or uncalled bases, had a mean Phred below 15, or lacked an exact match to the constant primer or identifier. High-quality paired reads were merged with COPE v1.2.5, and unique nucleotide sequences were defined as clonotypes. MiTCR v1.1 was used to align clonotypes to the IMGT TRBV, TRBD and TRBJ reference segments. The analysis included only V-J combinations with a frequency above 0.0001, which together covered 99.2% of the repertoires. The TCS score was defined as F50 (clonal expansion) divided by E x V (chaos), with BLOSUM62-based TCRdist calculated between CDR3 peptides within each V-J. Welch's t-statistics and random forest reduced around 510 V-J features to roughly 13, which were used in a naive Bayes classifier (R e1071). The Morisita-Horn index was used to measure how similar the thyroid and blood repertoires were. Using fastp at Q25 and MiXCR, TCRdb reprocessed the public reads and kept productive beta chains. Rows are combined by CDR3 protein, so each entry shows the most common genes and DNA. None of the V and J calls come from the authors' own analysis; TCRdb made them. The sample table holds approximately 500,000 distinct CDR3 sequences, of which around 46% were seen once. The top ten hold more than 7.5% of the sample.

Unmatched junction bases come to 15, with V trimmed by 4 bases and J by 10 bases. The CDR3 covers 17 residues, taking in both the cysteine and the phenylalanine. Only CDR3 DNA remains: 51 bases, in frame from the first base. CDR1 and CDR2, looked up from the germline V gene (reference sequence), are SEHNR and FQNEAQ. Stable Graves' hyperthyroidism was defined as no progression to ophthalmopathy during 18 months of follow-up. Hyperthyroidism patients were newly diagnosed, with disease duration under 2 months, and aged 18 to 65 years. Exclusion was applied to patients with uncontrolled infections, other autoimmune diseases, pregnancy or lactation. Diagnoses were established on the basis of clinical symptoms, serum thyroxine and TRAb, thyroid ultrasound, and orbital computed tomography. Total RNA was extracted with Trizol reagent, and quality was checked on an Agilent 2100 Bioanalyzer. About this clonotype: The target of this receptor is not known. Base qualities were left out, and no much larger clone turns up one base away.

The source is a woman under 30 with Graves' hyperthyroidism. The sample consisted of peripheral blood or thyroid tissue (not recorded which). The chain is encoded by TRBV7-9 joined to TRBJ1-6, with 8 central nucleotides matching TRBD1. At the DNA level, the sequence is TGTGCCAGCAGCTCCCTTGCCCGGGACAGGTCCTCCTCACCCCTCCACTTT. Its protein reads: CASSSLARDRSSSPLHF.